This T cell receptor (beta chain) was identified in a study of cytomegalovirus exposure and HLA in healthy donors. Study as a whole: As an earlier analysis found, 150 million to 200 million T cells yielded about 120 million unique TCR beta sequences.

This clone has only a few counts. Both 60 Vbeta primers and 13 Jbeta primers went into the PCR. Generated by immunoSEQ multiplex PCR, the TCRdb table keeps only in-frame clones and is missing some. The data hold under 200,000 clones, with about 80% observed a single time. The CDR3 consists of 13 residues. Trimming took 3 bases from V and 0 from J, leaving 6 bases between them. Germline V gives CDR1 SGHNT, CDR2 YYREEE (reference sequence). Sequenced: PBMCs. This receptor was taken from a woman in her thirties in good health and CMV-seropositive. This sequence joins TRBV5-4 and TRBJ1-1, with D unresolved. The CDR3 here is CASSYQMNTEAFF. CDR3 sequence (DNA): TGTGCCAGCAGCTATCAAATGAACACTGAAGCTTTCTTT.